Listed below are T cell receptor beta chains from one sample, sequenced in a study of blood T cell repertoires in COVID-19. Sequenced by immunoSEQ multiplex PCR; TCRdb stores in-frame clones only, minus some. The table lists roughly 250,000 clones, around 80% of them singletons. The sequencing input was peripheral blood. Every receptor here comes from a woman older than 75 with acute or convalescent COVID-19. Both conserved end residues are part of each CDR3. D genes are given only for firm matches. A clone size is listed for some rows: how often the clone was seen (once, few, many), or a class if it is expanded.

CDR3nt,CDR3aa,j_gene,abundance,d_gene,v_gene
TGTGCCAGCAGCAGGCGGGACAGGGTATTTTATGGCTACACCTTC,CASSRRDRVFYGYTF,TRBJ1-2,-,TRBD1,TRBV7-9
TGTGCCAGCAGCCCCACCGCGTCGAAACGGGAGCTGTTTTTT,CASSPTASKRELFF,TRBJ2-2,-,-,TRBV3-1/TRBV3-2
TGTGCCAGCAGGCGGACAAAAACCAATAATGAAAAACTGTTTTTT,CASRRTKTNNEKLFF,TRBJ1-4,-,-,TRBV6-5
TGTGCCAGCAGCTTGGTGGCTAGCGGGGGGGGTTTAGAGACCCAGTACTTC,CASSLVASGGGLETQYF,TRBJ2-5,-,TRBD2,TRBV5-6
TGTGCCAGCAGCCGTGACTCGTCGGAGCTGTTTTTT,CASSRDSSELFF,TRBJ2-2,-,-,TRBV7-9
TGTGCCAGCAGTTACAGTTGGGTGGGAGACACCGGGGAGCTGTTTTTT,CASSYSWVGDTGELFF,TRBJ2-2,-,-,TRBV6-6
TGTGCCAGTAGTACAACCTCCGGGACTCTAACCTACAATGAGCAGTTCTTC,CASSTTSGTLTYNEQFF,TRBJ2-1,few,-,TRBV19
TGTGCCAGCAGCGTAGAGGGACTAGCTGGCAGTGAGCAGTTCTTC,CASSVEGLAGSEQFF,TRBJ2-1,-,TRBD2,TRBV9
TGTGCCAGCAGAACCGGGACAGGGGGATGGTACGAGCAGTACTTC,CASRTGTGGWYEQYF,TRBJ2-7,-,TRBD1,TRBV28
TGTGCCAGCAGTGAACGTAGGGGCGAGCAGTACTTC,CASSERRGEQYF,TRBJ2-7,-,-,TRBV6-1
TGTGCCAGCAGTTTAACTGGGCGCGAGCAGTACTTC,CASSLTGREQYF,TRBJ2-7,-,-,TRBV12-3/TRBV12-4
TGTGCCACCAGCAGAGCAGGGGCAGGGGCCAACGTCCTGACTTTC,CATSRAGAGANVLTF,TRBJ2-6,-,-,TRBV15
TGTGCCAGCAGTGAATATGGTGCAGGACAGTTGAACACTGAAGCTTTCTTT,CASSEYGAGQLNTEAFF,TRBJ1-1,-,-,TRBV2
TGTGCCAGCAGCCAAGACGTCAGAATAAACACCGGGGAGCTGTTTTTT,CASSQDVRINTGELFF,TRBJ2-2,-,-,TRBV4-2
TGTGCCAGCAGCCCCCCGGATGGTGGGGCAGCTAATGAAAAACTGTTTTTT,CASSPPDGGAANEKLFF,TRBJ1-4,-,-,TRBV7-9
TGCGCCAGCAGCTTGGGACTAACAGGGGGAATGACTGAAGCTTTCTTT,CASSLGLTGGMTEAFF,TRBJ1-1,-,TRBD1,TRBV5-1
TGTGCCAGCAGCCCACTCCGCCAGGGCACGCAGTATTTT,CASSPLRQGTQYF,TRBJ2-3,-,-,TRBV7-2
TGTGCCAGCAGCTTAACTGCCGGGGGGGCAAATGAGCAGTTCTTC,CASSLTAGGANEQFF,TRBJ2-1,-,TRBD2,TRBV7-3
TGTGCCAGCAGTCCCGGACTAGCCCACGAGCAGTTCTTC,CASSPGLAHEQFF,TRBJ2-1,-,TRBD2,TRBV12-3/TRBV12-4
TGCGCCAGCAGCTTGAATGGACAGGGGACTTATGGCTACACCTTC,CASSLNGQGTYGYTF,TRBJ1-2,few,TRBD1,TRBV5-1
TGTGCCAGCAGCCAGGGGGCAGGAGAGACCCAGTACTTC,CASSQGAGETQYF,TRBJ2-5,-,-,TRBV3-1/TRBV3-2
TGTGCCAGCAAGGCGGGGAGGAATGAGCAGTTCTTC,CASKAGRNEQFF,TRBJ2-1,once,-,TRBV28
TGTGCCCCGAGGGATCAGCCCCAGCATTTT,CAPRDQPQHF,TRBJ1-5,-,-,TRBV30
TGTGCCAGCAGACAGATAAGGTCCCCGAGCCGGCGTCTTAGCACAGATACGCAGTATTTT,CASRQIRSPSRRLSTDTQYF,TRBJ2-3,-,-,TRBV28
TGTGCCAGCAGTATCGGGATAGCGGGATCCTTAGAGACCCAGTACTTC,CASSIGIAGSLETQYF,TRBJ2-5,-,TRBD2,TRBV28
TGTGCCAGCAGCTTATCGACTAGCGGGGGGGCAGAGACCCAGTACTTC,CASSLSTSGGAETQYF,TRBJ2-5,-,TRBD2,TRBV7-7
TGTGCCAGCAGAACTGGACAGGGGGCGAACACTGAAGCTTTCTTT,CASRTGQGANTEAFF,TRBJ1-1,-,TRBD1,TRBV5-8
TGTGCCAGCCTACAGGGGGTGGTTAAGAACACTGAAGCTTTCTTT,CASLQGVVKNTEAFF,TRBJ1-1,-,TRBD1,TRBV5-8
TGTGCCAGCAGCTTAAGTCTAGCGAACTACGAGCAGTACTTC,CASSLSLANYEQYF,TRBJ2-7,once,-,TRBV7-2
TGTGCCAGCAGTTACGCCTTACAGGGAGTCGACTACGGTGAGCAGTTCTTC,CASSYALQGVDYGEQFF,TRBJ2-1,many,-,TRBV6-2/TRBV6-3
TGTGCCAGCAGCCAAGGAACGCGAAATGAAAAACTGTTTTTT,CASSQGTRNEKLFF,TRBJ1-4,-,-,TRBV3-1/TRBV3-2
TGTGCCAGCAGTGAACTAGCGGGGGGGTTATACAATGAGCAGTTCTTC,CASSELAGGLYNEQFF,TRBJ2-1,-,TRBD2,TRBV6-4